A selection of T cell receptor beta chains follows, all from one sample in a study of human T cells and chemical hapten exposure. MiXCR, applied by TCRdb to the RACE reads, yields one record per CDR3 protein. The data contain roughly 40,000 distinct CDR3 sequences, around 9% of them singletons. Specimen: whole blood, collected in connection with sensitization to the hapten diphenylcyclopropenone (DPC). Receptor source: a woman aged 40 to 50 with alopecia areata. Some clones in this sample may be carry-over from other donors' samples. Both conserved end residues are part of each CDR3. The D gene is left open where the match is weak. Expanded clones get a size class; other rows say once, few or many, or leave the size out.

D gene,clone size,J gene,V gene,CDR3 protein,CDR3 DNA
-,-,TRBJ1-5,TRBV20-1,CSATDRLNQPQHF,TGCAGTGCAACAGACCGCCTCAATCAGCCCCAGCATTTT
-,few,TRBJ1-4,TRBV28,CASSRPRGAATNEKLFF,TGTGCCAGCAGCCGCCCAAGAGGGGCTGCAACTAATGAAAAACTGTTTTTT
-,-,TRBJ2-3,TRBV14,CASSLSQTSSTDTQYF,TGTGCCAGCAGCCTATCTCAGACATCAAGCACAGATACGCAGTATTTT
-,few,TRBJ1-5,TRBV6-6,CASSYSPDAQPQHF,TGTGCCAGCAGTTACTCGCCGGACGCTCAGCCCCAGCATTTT
TRBD1,few,TRBJ2-5,TRBV4-1,CASSQTTGSKTQYF,TGCGCCAGCAGCCAAACGACAGGGAGCAAGACCCAGTACTTC
TRBD1,-,TRBJ2-1,TRBV29-1,CSVDRGQNSYNEQFF,TGCAGCGTTGACAGGGGGCAAAACTCCTACAATGAGCAGTTCTTC
TRBD1,-,TRBJ1-1,TRBV24-1,CATSESTGAEAFF,TGTGCCACCAGTGAATCCACAGGGGCTGAAGCTTTCTTT
TRBD2,many,TRBJ2-5,TRBV7-9,CASSLDRAGDQETQYF,TGTGCCAGCAGCTTAGATCGAGCGGGGGATCAAGAGACCCAGTACTTC
-,many,TRBJ2-3,TRBV29-1,CSVGVALTQYF,TGCAGCGTTGGAGTGGCCCTTACGCAGTATTTT
TRBD1,many,TRBJ2-1,TRBV6-2/TRBV6-3,CASSPLGQGAHNEQFF,TGTGCCAGCAGTCCCCTGGGACAGGGGGCGCACAATGAGCAGTTCTTC
-,many,TRBJ1-2,TRBV29-1,CSVWDTYSRDYTF,TGCAGCGTTTGGGACACCTACTCAAGAGACTACACCTTC
-,many,TRBJ2-3,TRBV6-1,CAGNLDTTDTQYF,TGTGCCGGGAACCTGGATACCACAGATACGCAGTATTTT
-,few,TRBJ2-2,TRBV9,CASSVERGGTGELFF,TGTGCCAGCAGCGTAGAGAGAGGGGGTACCGGGGAGCTGTTTTTT
-,-,TRBJ2-2,TRBV5-4,CASSLGEVHTGELFF,TGTGCCAGCAGCTTAGGGGAAGTTCACACCGGGGAGCTGTTTTTT
-,few,TRBJ1-5,TRBV7-8,CASSLDRSQPQHF,TGTGCCAGCAGCTTAGATAGGTCTCAGCCCCAGCATTTT
-,few,TRBJ1-6,TRBV5-1,CASSLGQRLNSPLHF,TGCGCCAGCAGCCTCGGACAGCGGCTTAATTCACCCCTCCACTTT
-,many,TRBJ1-1,TRBV6-4,CASRIVAEAFF,TGTGCCAGCCGGATCGTGGCTGAAGCTTTCTTT
TRBD1,few,TRBJ1-1,TRBV3-1,CASSQVRQGRTEAFF,TGTGCCAGCAGCCAAGTTAGACAGGGGAGAACTGAAGCTTTCTTT
-,few,TRBJ1-2,TRBV30,CAWTGQGSTHYGYTF,TGTGCCTGGACGGGCCAGGGGAGCACCCACTATGGCTACACCTTC
-,many,TRBJ1-5,TRBV7-3,CASSSHFRDYSNQPQHF,TGTGCCAGCAGCTCGCATTTCAGGGACTATAGCAATCAGCCCCAGCATTTT
-,-,TRBJ2-1,TRBV7-2,CASSSRGATSEQFF,TGTGCCAGCAGCAGCCGGGGGGCTACGAGCGAGCAGTTCTTC
TRBD2,many,TRBJ2-3,TRBV6-4,CASRQLAGDTDTQYF,TGTGCCAGCAGGCAACTAGCGGGGGACACAGATACGCAGTATTTT
-,many,TRBJ2-2,TRBV6-4,CASSVQSNTGELFF,TGTGCCAGCAGTGTTCAGTCGAACACCGGGGAGCTGTTTTTT
-,many,TRBJ1-4,TRBV2,CASSEGPAPTNEKLFF,TGTGCCAGCAGTGAAGGGCCAGCCCCAACTAATGAAAAACTGTTTTTT
-,-,TRBJ2-1,TRBV28,CASSLRHNEQFF,TGTGCCAGCAGTCTGCGCCACAATGAGCAGTTCTTC
TRBD1,many,TRBJ2-2,TRBV20-1,CSARDRSNTGELFF,TGCAGTGCTAGGGACAGGTCCAACACCGGGGAGCTGTTTTTT
TRBD2,many,TRBJ2-1,TRBV12-5,CASGLTSGGLHEQFF,TGTGCTAGTGGTCTTACTAGCGGGGGGTTACATGAGCAGTTCTTC
-,many,TRBJ2-3,TRBV20-1,CSARTGNTDTQYF,TGCAGTGCTCGGACTGGGAACACAGATACGCAGTATTTT